The clone carrying this T cell receptor (beta chain) was recorded only once. Antigen unknown. 13 Jbeta primers and 60 Vbeta primers were used for the PCR. Profiled with immunoSEQ multiplex PCR; TCRdb holds only in-frame clones, not every one. The table lists about 150,000 clones, approximately 82% of them singletons. Germline V lookup: CDR1 SGHRS, CDR2 YFSETQ. The CDR3 sequence is 13 residues long. Between the trimmed V and J ends, which lost 0 bases and 2 bases, there was a span of 6 bases. The sample comes from a study of cytomegalovirus exposure and HLA in healthy donors. Study results and limitations: The majority of TCR sequences were rare, yet some public TCRs appeared in many donors.

The source material was PBMCs. This chain joins TRBV5-1 and TRBJ2-7, with no clear D. The TCR originated in a male donor in good health and CMV-seronegative. The CDR3 coding sequence is TGCGCCAGCAGCTTGGACTTCCCCTACGAGCAGTACTTC. Amino acids: CASSLDFPYEQYF. Full variable domain (rest looked up from reference TRBV5-1 and TRBJ2-7): KAGVTQTPRYLIKTRGQQVTLSCSPISGHRSVSWYQQTPGQGLQFLFEYFSETQRNKGNFPGRFSGRQFSNSRSEMNVSTLELGDSALYLCASSLDFPYEQYFGPGTRLTVT.